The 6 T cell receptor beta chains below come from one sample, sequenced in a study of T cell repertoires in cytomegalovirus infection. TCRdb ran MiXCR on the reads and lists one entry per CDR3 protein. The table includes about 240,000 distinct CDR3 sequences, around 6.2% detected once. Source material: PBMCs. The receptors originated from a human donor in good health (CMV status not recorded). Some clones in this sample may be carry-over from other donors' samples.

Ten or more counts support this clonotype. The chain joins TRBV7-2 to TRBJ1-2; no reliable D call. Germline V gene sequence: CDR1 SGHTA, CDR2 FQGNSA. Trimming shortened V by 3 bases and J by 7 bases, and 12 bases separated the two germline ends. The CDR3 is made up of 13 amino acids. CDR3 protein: CASSLEGRGGYTF. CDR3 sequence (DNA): TGTGCCAGCAGCTTGGAAGGGCGGGGTGGCTACACCTTC.

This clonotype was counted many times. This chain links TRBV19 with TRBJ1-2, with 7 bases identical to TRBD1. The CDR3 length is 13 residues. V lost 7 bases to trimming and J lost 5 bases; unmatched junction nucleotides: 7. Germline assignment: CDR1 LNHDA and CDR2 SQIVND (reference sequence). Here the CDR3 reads CASNRGRNYGYTF. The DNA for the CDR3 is TGTGCCAGTAACAGGGGTCGGAATTATGGCTACACCTTC.

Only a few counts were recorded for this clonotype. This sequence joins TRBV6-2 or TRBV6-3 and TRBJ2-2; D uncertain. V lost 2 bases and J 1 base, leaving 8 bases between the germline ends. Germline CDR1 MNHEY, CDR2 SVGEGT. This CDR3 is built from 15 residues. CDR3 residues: CASSYPDGNTGELFF. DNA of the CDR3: TGTGCCAGCAGTTACCCGGACGGGAACACCGGGGAGCTGTTTTTT.

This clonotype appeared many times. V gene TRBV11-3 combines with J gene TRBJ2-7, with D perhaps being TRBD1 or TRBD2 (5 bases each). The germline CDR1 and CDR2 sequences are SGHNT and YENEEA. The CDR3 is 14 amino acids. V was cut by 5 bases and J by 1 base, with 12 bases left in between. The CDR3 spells CASSRGTDSYEQYF. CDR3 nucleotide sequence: TGTGCCAGCAGCCGTGGGACGGATTCCTACGAGCAGTACTTC.

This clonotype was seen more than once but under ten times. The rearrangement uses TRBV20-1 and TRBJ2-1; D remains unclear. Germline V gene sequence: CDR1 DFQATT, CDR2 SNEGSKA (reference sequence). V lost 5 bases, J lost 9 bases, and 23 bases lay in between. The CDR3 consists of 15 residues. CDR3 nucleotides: TGCAGTGCTCTCTTGTGGAACAGTTCATATGCTGAGCAGTTCTTC. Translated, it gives CSALLWNSSYAEQFF.

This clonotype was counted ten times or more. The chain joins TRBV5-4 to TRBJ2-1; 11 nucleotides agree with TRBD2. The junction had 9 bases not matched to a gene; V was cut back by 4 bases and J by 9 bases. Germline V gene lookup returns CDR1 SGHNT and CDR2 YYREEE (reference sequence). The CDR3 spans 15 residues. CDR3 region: CASSRGLAGGSEQFF. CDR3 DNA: TGTGCCAGCAGCCGCGGCTTAGCGGGGGGGAGTGAGCAGTTCTTC.